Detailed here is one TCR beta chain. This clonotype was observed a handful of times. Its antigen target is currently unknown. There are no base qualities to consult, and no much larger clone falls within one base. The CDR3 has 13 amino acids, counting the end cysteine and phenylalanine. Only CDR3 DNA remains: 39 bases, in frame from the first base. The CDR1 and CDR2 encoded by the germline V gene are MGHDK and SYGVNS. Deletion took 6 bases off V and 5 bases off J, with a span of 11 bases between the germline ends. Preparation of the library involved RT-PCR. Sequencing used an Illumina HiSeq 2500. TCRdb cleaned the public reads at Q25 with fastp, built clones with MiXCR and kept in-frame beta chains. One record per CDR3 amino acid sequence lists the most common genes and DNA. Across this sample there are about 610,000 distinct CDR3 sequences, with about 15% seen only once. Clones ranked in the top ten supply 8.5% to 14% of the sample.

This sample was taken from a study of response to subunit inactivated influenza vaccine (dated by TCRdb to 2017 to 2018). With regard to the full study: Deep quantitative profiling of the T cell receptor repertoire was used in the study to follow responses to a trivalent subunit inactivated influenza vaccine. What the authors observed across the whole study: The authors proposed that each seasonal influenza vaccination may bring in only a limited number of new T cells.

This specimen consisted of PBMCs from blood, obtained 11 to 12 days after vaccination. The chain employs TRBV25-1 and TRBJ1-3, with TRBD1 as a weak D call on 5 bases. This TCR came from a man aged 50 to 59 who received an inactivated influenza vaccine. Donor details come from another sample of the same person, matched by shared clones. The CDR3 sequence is CASRQDLRNTIYF. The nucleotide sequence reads TGTGCCAGCAGACAGGATTTGAGAAACACCATATATTTT.